One and the same sample provided the 27 T cell receptor beta chains below, sequenced in a study of long-term antiretroviral therapy in people with HIV. Researchers report immunoSEQ v3.0 was run at survey level. TCRdb's copy holds only in-frame clones and misses some; the assay was immunoSEQ multiplex PCR. The table records approximately 13,000 clones, 76% of them present only once. This specimen was unsorted PBMCs, taken 3.1 years after starting antiretroviral therapy. The receptors originated from a man in his forties with HIV.

The rearrangement uses TRBV29-1 and TRBJ1-5, with TRBD1 matching 7 bases. The V gene end was trimmed by 4 bases and the J gene end by 4 bases; junction bases not matched to a gene: 4. Germline assignment: CDR1 SQVTM and CDR2 ANQGSEA. This CDR3 has 13 amino acids. The CDR3: CSVGQGLNQPQHF. The CDR3 DNA reads as TGCAGCGTTGGACAGGGTCTTAATCAGCCCCAGCATTTT.

V gene TRBV7-9 combines with J gene TRBJ2-3; 9 bases align to TRBD2. The CDR3 has 18 residues. From germline, CDR1 is SEHNR and CDR2 FQNEAQ (reference sequence). With 5 bases clipped from V and 8 bases from J, the junction kept 20 bases outside the gene matches. The CDR3: CASSLLPGGSGGRGTQYF. Written as DNA, the CDR3 is TGTGCCAGCAGCCTCCTCCCGGGAGGGAGCGGGGGGCGGGGTACGCAGTATTTT.

This chain links TRBV30 with TRBJ2-2; D is unresolved. Per germline, CDR1 GTSNPN and CDR2 SVGIG (reference sequence). The CDR3 has 13 residues. V was pared by 4 bases and J by 3 bases, with 9 bases between. The DNA of the CDR3 is TGTGCCTGGAACCTCCGTCACACCGGGGAGCTGTTTTTT. Protein: CAWNLRHTGELFF.

The chain joins TRBV14 to TRBJ1-2, with TRBD1 as a possible D gene (5 bases). V was trimmed by 3 bases and J by 8 bases, leaving 10 bases between them. Germline lookup yields CDR1 SGHDN and CDR2 FVKESK. The CDR3 contains 12 residues. This chain's CDR3 is CASSQGVFGYTF. In nucleotides, the CDR3 is TGTGCCAGCAGCCAGGGGGTGTTCGGCTACACCTTC.

This chain uses TRBV2 with TRBJ1-1, with D perhaps matching TRBD1 (5 bases). The CDR3 consists of 12 residues. Trimming shortened V by 10 bases and J by 0 bases, and 9 bases separated the two germline ends. Germline values: CDR1 SNHLY, CDR2 FYNNEI. The CDR3 is CAIDSMNTEAFF. The CDR3, as DNA: TGTGCCATCGACAGCATGAACACTGAAGCTTTCTTT.

CDR3 sequence (DNA): TGTGCCAGTAGTAGGCCTTTACAGGGGTCCGATGGCTACACCTTC. Translation: CASSRPLQGSDGYTF. This chain links TRBV19 with TRBJ1-2; the match to TRBD1 covers 7 bases. Unmatched junction bases numbered 11, after V lost 4 bases and J lost 6 bases. The V gene's germline CDR1 is LNHDA and CDR2 SQIVND (reference sequence). CDR3 length equals 15 residues.

There are a few counts of this clone. The rearrangement uses TRBV7-8 and TRBJ1-2; no firm D call. The CDR3 is made up of 15 amino acids. The germline V and J ends were trimmed by 5 bases and 1 base, with 14 bases remaining between them. Germline CDR1 and CDR2: SGHVS and FQNEAQ. CDR3: CASSLSGYFNYGYTF. DNA of the CDR3: TGTGCCAGCAGCCTATCCGGGTATTTTAACTATGGCTACACCTTC.

The chain employs TRBV30 and TRBJ2-7, with a possible D match to TRBD2 (5 bases). Germline V gene sequence: CDR1 GTSNPN, CDR2 SVGIG (reference sequence). V shed 2 bases and J shed 3 bases, with 17 bases lying between them. There are 15 residues in the CDR3. In DNA, the CDR3 is TGTGCCTGGAGTTTGGAGGAGACACACGGCTACGAGCAGTACTTC. Its protein is CAWSLEETHGYEQYF.

This chain connects TRBV27 to TRBJ2-7, with 9 nucleotides matching TRBD1. The CDR3 extends over 16 amino acids. CDR1 and CDR2 from the germline V gene are MNHEY and SMNVEV (reference sequence). V lost 2 bases and J lost 0; bases outside the gene matches: 5. CDR3: CASSLDPTGGSYEQYF. The CDR3 DNA is TGTGCCAGCAGTTTAGACCCGACAGGGGGCTCCTACGAGCAGTACTTC.

V gene TRBV30 combines with J gene TRBJ2-7; either TRBD1 or TRBD2 may fit D (6 bases each). The CDR3 is 13 residues long. V was cut by 2 bases and J by 2 bases, with 10 bases left in between. Looked up from germline, CDR1 is GTSNPN and CDR2 is SVGIG (reference sequence). For the CDR3, the DNA is TGTGCCTGGAGTAGGGGGGCCACCTACGAGCAGTACTTC. Its translation is CAWSRGATYEQYF.

This clone was recorded a few times. J is TRBJ1-5 and V is TRBV19; TRBD1 aligns across 9 bases. The V segment lost 9 bases and the J segment 5 bases; nucleotides outside the gene matches: 5. This CDR3 is 13 amino acids long. The V gene's germline CDR1 is LNHDA and CDR2 SQIVND (reference sequence). This CDR3 reads CASRDRVDQPQHF. The CDR3 DNA reads TGTGCCAGCAGGGACAGGGTTGATCAGCCCCAGCATTTT.

The V gene is TRBV13, the J gene TRBJ2-6; D ambiguous. The germline V gene encodes CDR1 PRHDT and CDR2 FYEKMQ (reference sequence). Between the trimmed V and J ends, which lost 5 bases and 0 bases, there was a span of 11 bases. The CDR3 loop spans 16 amino acids. The CDR3 spells CASSPVPASGANVLTF. The CDR3 nucleotides are TGTGCCAGCAGCCCTGTTCCGGCCTCTGGGGCCAACGTCCTGACTTTC.

This chain uses TRBV4-1 with TRBJ2-2, with D possibly called TRBD1 or TRBD2 (5 bases each). Germline V lookup: CDR1 MGHRA, CDR2 YSYEKL. V was cut by 6 bases and J by 3 bases, with 17 bases left in between. The CDR3 sequence is 16 residues long. CDR3 region: CASSQGELSDTGELFF. CDR3 sequence (DNA): TGCGCCAGCAGTCAGGGAGAGTTATCGGACACCGGGGAGCTGTTTTTT.

The gene calls are TRBV5-6 and TRBJ1-2, with 7 positions matching TRBD1. Germline trimming cut 4 bases from V and 6 bases from J; bases unmatched to any gene: 12. Germline CDR1 SGHDT, CDR2 YYEEEE. This CDR3 spans 15 amino acids. CDR3 coding DNA: TGTGCCAGCAGCGGGACAGATACGGCGGGAAATGGCTACACCTTC. Protein product: CASSGTDTAGNGYTF.

The V and J genes are TRBV30 and TRBJ2-7; 7 positions agree with TRBD1. The CDR3 loop spans 12 amino acids. The germline gives CDR1 GTSNPN, CDR2 SVGIG (reference sequence). V lost 1 base to trimming and J lost 6 bases; unmatched junction nucleotides: 3. In DNA, the CDR3 is TGTGCCTGGAGTGCAGACAGGGCCGAGCAGTACTTC. This sequence encodes CAWSADRAEQYF.

The chain joins TRBV2 to TRBJ1-1; no reliable D call. The V gene's germline CDR1 is SNHLY and CDR2 FYNNEI. The CDR3 is 13 amino acids. V shed 4 bases and J shed 3 bases, with 9 bases lying between them. The CDR3, as DNA: TGTGCCAGCAGTGCCGGTCCGTACACTGAAGCTTTCTTT. Its translation is CASSAGPYTEAFF.

The J gene is TRBJ1-5, the V gene TRBV7-9, with D possibly being TRBD1 (6 bases). The CDR3 covers 16 residues. V was cut by 4 bases and J by 1 base, with 14 bases left in between. Germline CDR1 SEHNR, CDR2 FQNEAQ (reference sequence). CDR3 amino acids: CASSSLGGESNQPQHF. DNA for the CDR3: TGTGCCAGCAGCTCCCTGGGGGGCGAGAGCAATCAGCCCCAGCATTTT.

The sample holds a few counts of this clone. The chain employs TRBV10-2 and TRBJ2-7; no definite D call. The germline V gene has CDR1 WSHSY and CDR2 SAAADI. This CDR3 has 13 residues. Trimming shortened V by 6 bases and J by 1 base, and 10 bases separated the two germline ends. This CDR3 reads CASRKFGSYEQYF. The CDR3 DNA reads TGCGCCAGCAGGAAGTTCGGGTCCTACGAGCAGTACTTC.

V usage is TRBV19 and J usage is TRBJ2-2; 10 nucleotides align to TRBD2. The CDR3 totals 18 residues. CDR1 and CDR2 (germline): LNHDA, SQIVND (reference sequence). The ends lost 4 bases at V and 0 bases at J; junction bases unmatched: 8. The CDR3 loop is CASSKRGGFDANTGELFF. CDR3 DNA: TGTGCCAGTAGTAAGCGGGGGGGCTTCGACGCGAACACCGGGGAGCTGTTTTTT. Looking up the rest from reference TRBV19 and TRBJ2-2 gives the full variable domain: DGGITQSPKYLFRKEGQNVTLSCEQNLNHDAMYWYRQDPGQGLRLIYYSQIVNDFQKGDIAEGYSVSREKKESFPLTVTSAQKNPTAFYLCASSKRGGFDANTGELFFGEGSRLTVL.

J is TRBJ2-7 and V is TRBV25-1; possibly TRBD1 or TRBD2 for D (6 bases each). Germline CDR1 and CDR2: MGHDK and SYGVNS. Between the trimmed V and J ends, which lost 2 bases and 6 bases, there was a span of 14 bases. The CDR3 is 14 residues long. The CDR3 sequence is CASSERGRAVEQYF. CDR3 DNA: TGTGCCAGCAGTGAACGGGGGCGAGCGGTCGAGCAGTACTTC.

V and J are TRBV30 and TRBJ1-4; possibly TRBD1 for D (5 bases). The CDR3 has 16 residues. Germline V lookup: CDR1 GTSNPN, CDR2 SVGIG (reference sequence). The V and J ends lost 0 bases and 3 bases respectively, with 14 bases between them. In DNA form, the CDR3 reads TGTGCCTGGAGTGTTCGCACAGGCACCTCTAATGAAAAACTGTTTTTT. Translated: CAWSVRTGTSNEKLFF.

This rearrangement joins TRBV27 to TRBJ1-2; 9 bases fit TRBD1. J gave up 4 bases and V 5 bases, and 8 bases lay outside the gene matches. Germline V CDR1 and CDR2: MNHEY, SMNVEV (reference sequence). There are 15 residues in the CDR3. CDR3 in amino acids: CASSPRTGASYGYTF. CDR3 nucleotides: TGTGCCAGCAGTCCCCGGACAGGGGCGAGCTATGGCTACACCTTC.

This clone has only a few counts. The V gene is TRBV6-5, the J gene TRBJ1-3; D is ambiguous. The CDR3 sequence is 14 residues long. Looked up from germline, CDR1 is MNHEY and CDR2 is SVGAGI. Trimming pared 0 bases from V and 0 bases from J, leaving 3 bases between. CDR3 coding DNA: TGTGCCAGCAGTTACTCGGGCTCTGGAAACACCATATATTTT. Translated: CASSYSGSGNTIYF.

V gene TRBV6-1 combines with J gene TRBJ2-7; 7 bases are shared with TRBD2. Germline lookup yields CDR1 MNHNS and CDR2 SASEGT. The J segment lost 3 bases and the V segment lost 3 bases, leaving 5 bases of the junction unmatched. This CDR3 is built from 14 residues. In DNA form, the CDR3 reads TGTGCCAGCAGTGACTTCGGGGGGAACTACGAGCAGTACTTC. Its translation is CASSDFGGNYEQYF.

This clone was seen more than once but under ten times. This chain links TRBV7-8 with TRBJ1-2; 7 nucleotides line up with TRBD1. This CDR3 comprises 15 residues. The ends lost 1 base at V and 8 bases at J; junction bases unmatched: 10. Per germline, CDR1 SGHVS and CDR2 FQNEAQ. CDR3 sequence: CASSLGTGAGVGYTF. CDR3 coding DNA: TGTGCCAGCAGCTTAGGAACAGGGGCCGGTGTCGGCTACACCTTC.

The CDR3 DNA is TGCGCCAGCAGCGCACAGGGACTCTCTGGAAACACCATATATTTT. Amino acids: CASSAQGLSGNTIYF. This chain joins TRBV5-1 and TRBJ1-3, with D maybe TRBD1 (6 bases). V was cut by 4 bases and J by 0 bases, with 11 bases left in between. This CDR3 is built from 15 residues. Germline values: CDR1 SGHRS, CDR2 YFSETQ.

The chain combines TRBV7-9 with TRBJ2-1; no clear D. Germline CDR1 is SEHNR and CDR2 is FQNEAQ (reference sequence). The CDR3 is 15 residues long. Trimming removed 2 bases from V and 2 bases from J, with 10 bases in between. Written as DNA, the CDR3 is TGTGCCAGCAGCTTAACCATCACAGCCTACAATGAGCAGTTCTTC. This sequence encodes CASSLTITAYNEQFF.